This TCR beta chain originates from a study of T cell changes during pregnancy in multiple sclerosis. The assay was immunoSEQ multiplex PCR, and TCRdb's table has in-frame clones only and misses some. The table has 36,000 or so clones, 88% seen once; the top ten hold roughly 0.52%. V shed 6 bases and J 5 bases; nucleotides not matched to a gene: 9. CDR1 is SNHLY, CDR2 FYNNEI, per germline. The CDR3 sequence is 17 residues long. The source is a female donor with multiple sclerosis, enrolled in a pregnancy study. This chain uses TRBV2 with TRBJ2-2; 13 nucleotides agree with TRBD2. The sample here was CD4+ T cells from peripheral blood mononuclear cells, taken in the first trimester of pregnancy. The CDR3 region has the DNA TGTGCCAGCAGGCGGACTAGCGGGAGTTTAGGGACCGGGGAGCTGTTTTTT. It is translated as CASRRTSGSLGTGELFF.